This T cell receptor beta chain is drawn from a study of T cell changes during pregnancy in multiple sclerosis. From germline, CDR1 is GTSNPN and CDR2 SVGIG (reference sequence). V was clipped by 5 bases and J by 6 bases; unmatched bases: 7. The CDR3 covers 15 residues. Clones were sequenced by immunoSEQ multiplex PCR, and TCRdb holds only the in-frame ones, with some missing. The repertoire holds 70,000 to 80,000 clones, with 94% as singletons. This receptor was taken from a female donor with multiple sclerosis, enrolled in a pregnancy study. Sequenced here: peripheral blood, sampled in the third trimester of pregnancy. The chain carries TRBV30 and TRBJ2-1, with TRBD2 matching 13 bases. Here the CDR3 DNA reads TGTGCCTGGGGCCCGGGACTAGCGGGGATCAATGAGCAGTTCTTC. It is translated as CAWGPGLAGINEQFF.